Detailed here is one TCR beta chain. Its antigen is currently unknown. This sample stems from a study of T cells in localized non-small cell lung cancer. TCRdb's copy holds only in-frame clones and misses some; the assay was immunoSEQ multiplex PCR. The data show roughly 28,000 clones, roughly 87% seen once. Study-level results: Of the tissues analyzed, uninvolved adjacent lung showed maximal T cell clonality, greater than tumor.

The CDR3 extends over 12 amino acids. The ends were cut back, 5 bases at V and 7 bases at J, with 11 bases in the middle. The germline CDR1 and CDR2 sequences are MNHNS and SASEGT. The sequence was obtained from a male donor older than 55 with stage I lung adenocarcinoma. The chain joins TRBV6-1 to TRBJ1-1, with D possibly TRBD1 on 5 matching bases. Sequencing was performed on peripheral blood, taken before any cancer treatment. The CDR3 spells CASSLGVGEAFF. In DNA, the CDR3 is TGTGCCAGCAGTCTGGGGGTTGGTGAAGCTTTCTTT.